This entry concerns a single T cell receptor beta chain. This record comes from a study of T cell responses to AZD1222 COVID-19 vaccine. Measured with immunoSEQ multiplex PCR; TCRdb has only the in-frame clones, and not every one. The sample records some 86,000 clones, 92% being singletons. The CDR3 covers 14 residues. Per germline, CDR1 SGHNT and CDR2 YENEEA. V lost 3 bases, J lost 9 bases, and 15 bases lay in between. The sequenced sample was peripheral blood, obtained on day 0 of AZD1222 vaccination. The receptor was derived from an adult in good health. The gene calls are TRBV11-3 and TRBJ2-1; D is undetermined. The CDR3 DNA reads TGTGCCAGCAGCTTGAGGAGCGCGACCTCTGAGCAGTTCTTC. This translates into CASSLRSATSEQFF. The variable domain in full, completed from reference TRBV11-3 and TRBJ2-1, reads EAGVVQSPRYKIIEKKQPVAFWCNPISGHNTLYWYLQNLGQGPELLIRYENEEAVDDSQLPKDRFSAERLKGVDSTLKIQPAELGDSAVYLCASSLRSATSEQFFGPGTRLTVL.